A selection of T cell receptor beta chains follows, all from one sample in a study of blood T cell repertoires in COVID-19. Clones were sequenced by immunoSEQ multiplex PCR, and TCRdb holds only the in-frame ones, with some missing. The sample carries around 180,000 clones, approximately 74% recorded once. The specimen sequenced was peripheral blood. Every receptor here comes from a woman aged 80 or over with acute or convalescent COVID-19. Both conserved end residues are part of each CDR3. Size values are once, few and many counts, or a class for expanded clones, and some rows have none.

J gene	clone size	V gene	CDR3 protein
TRBJ2-1	-	TRBV14	CASSPPPRGLQKTDYNEQFF
TRBJ2-1	-	TRBV25-1	CASRGSDSYNEQFF
TRBJ1-1	-	TRBV24-1	CATSDRQGVLPAFF
TRBJ2-5	few	TRBV5-1	CASSLARGQETQYF
TRBJ2-7	-	TRBV2	CASSDLAEQYF
TRBJ2-4	-	TRBV28	CASSSTGYIQYF
TRBJ2-7	-	TRBV21-1	CASSNRDTYEQYF
TRBJ2-3	-	TRBV5-1	CASRRYVSGSPTDTQYF
TRBJ2-1	-	TRBV7-6	CASSRDSSYNEQFF
TRBJ2-5	-	TRBV18	CASSIAGEGRETQYF
TRBJ2-7	-	TRBV28	CASSQIQTQIFYEQYF
TRBJ1-3	few	TRBV7-9	CASNPGTALNTIYF
TRBJ2-4	-	TRBV28	CASRQIAGGPGIQYF
TRBJ1-4	-	TRBV27	CASSPTGTGRGLFF
TRBJ2-3	-	TRBV7-2	CASSLLWLAADTQYF
TRBJ1-5	-	TRBV30	CAWSVMEGQPQHF
TRBJ2-4	-	TRBV6-1	CASSESNSKNIQYF
TRBJ2-2	once	TRBV10-3	CAISESGLAGVGTGELFF
TRBJ2-4	-	TRBV29-1	CSATPPVGVGDIQYF
TRBJ1-2	few	TRBV7-9	CASSLRQDRAYGYTF
TRBJ2-1	-	TRBV18	CASSSDSNEQFF
TRBJ2-1	-	TRBV18	CASSPGSGSPHEQFF
TRBJ1-2	-	TRBV15	CATSRDGDRGYTF
TRBJ1-3	-	TRBV2	CASSVSQAEGNTIYF
TRBJ1-6	-	TRBV6-5	CASSYNGGSPLHF
TRBJ2-5	-	TRBV6-5	CASSYSNLGGQETQYF
TRBJ1-2	-	TRBV5-4	CASSSAEGYGYTF
TRBJ2-7	-	TRBV10-3	CAISESTGAGWAYEQYF
TRBJ2-7	-	TRBV7-2	CASSLTGTGRYEQYF
TRBJ1-5	-	TRBV6-5	CASSRVRDSNQPQHF
TRBJ1-2	-	TRBV5-1	CASSGGQGGYGYTF
TRBJ2-3	-	TRBV3-1/TRBV3-2	CASSQEAGPKYF
TRBJ2-2	-	TRBV6-2/TRBV6-3	CASSYLRDRHTGELFF
TRBJ2-5	-	TRBV5-1	CASSLQFPRTQYF
TRBJ2-1	-	TRBV14	CASSQVVTSGSSYNEQFF
TRBJ2-5	-	TRBV2	CATRTSGRGETQYF
TRBJ1-4	-	TRBV7-9	CASSRTDGDEKLFF
TRBJ1-5	-	TRBV28	CASSPWTGGLDQPQHF
TRBJ2-6	-	TRBV18	CASSPFRGSGANVLTF
TRBJ2-3	-	TRBV27	CASRPSSTDTQYF
TRBJ2-6	few	TRBV2	CASKTGVYSGANVLTF
TRBJ2-2	-	TRBV7-2	CASSKGLAGKRELFF
TRBJ1-2	-	TRBV9	CASSVVTGGTGGYTF
TRBJ1-2	-	TRBV9	CASSAQQVLYGYTF
TRBJ1-5	-	TRBV27	CASSLSWQGSISNQPQHF
TRBJ1-6	-	TRBV28	CASSLGALRGPLHF
TRBJ2-2	many	TRBV7-6	CASSLGPGPTNTGELFF
TRBJ2-7	few	TRBV30	CAWSLRDRPHEQYF
TRBJ2-5	few	TRBV5-1	CASSLGQNRKETQYF
TRBJ2-5	once	TRBV10-3	CAISESRGQRTETQYF
TRBJ2-2	once	TRBV25-1	CASSDLFRQGASSGELFF
TRBJ2-7	-	TRBV27	CASSPLEGQYEQYF
TRBJ2-3	-	TRBV5-1	CASSLGVERVGDTQYF